The 10 T cell receptor beta chains given below trace back to one sample, sequenced in a study of shared clonotypes between healthy human individuals. CD45RO-negative CD8 cells positively selected for CCR7 made up the naive population, which excluded terminally differentiated effector memory CD45RA+ cells. TCRdb keeps only in-frame clones here, not all; method: immunoSEQ multiplex PCR. The sample carries 600,000 or so clones, roughly 95% recorded once. Material: naive CD8+ T cells sorted from blood. The receptor set was obtained from a woman aged 25 to 39 in good health.

V is TRBV5-4 and J is TRBJ2-7; 8 bases match TRBD2. Germline loops: CDR1 SGHNT, CDR2 YYREEE (reference sequence). There are 14 residues in the CDR3. The junction had 2 bases not matched to a gene; V was cut back by 2 bases and J by 1 base. CDR3: CASSFSGKSYEQYF. In DNA, the CDR3 is TGTGCCAGCAGCTTTAGCGGGAAATCCTACGAGCAGTACTTC.

The rearrangement joins TRBV2 to TRBJ1-2; D possibly corresponds to TRBD1 (5 bases). From germline, CDR1 is SNHLY and CDR2 FYNNEI. V lost 7 bases and J lost 6, with 15 bases in between. CDR3 length: 13 residues. In DNA, the CDR3 is TGTGCCAGCATACGGGGCAGGGTGGATGGCTACACCTTC. Amino acid sequence: CASIRGRVDGYTF.

V usage is TRBV13 and J usage is TRBJ1-1; 8 bases match TRBD1. J lost 10 bases, V lost 3 bases, and 4 bases had no gene match. CDR1 is PRHDT, CDR2 FYEKMQ, per germline (reference sequence). The CDR3 covers 12 residues. As DNA, the CDR3 is TGTGCCAGCAGCTTCGGACAGGGTTTAGCTTTCTTT. Translation gives CASSFGQGLAFF.

The chain is built from TRBV5-5 and TRBJ2-6, with D uncertain. Germline V gene lookup returns CDR1 SGHKS and CDR2 YYEKEE (reference sequence). V gave up 4 bases and J gave up 2 bases, with 7 bases separating them. The CDR3 totals 14 residues. The CDR3: CASSAPTGANVLTF. CDR3 sequence (DNA): TGTGCCAGCAGCGCCCCCACTGGGGCCAACGTCCTGACTTTC.

The genes are TRBV9 and TRBJ2-5; TRBD1 or TRBD2 may be the D gene (5 bases each). The end of the DNA is better explained by TRBJ2-7, so the J call may be wrong. The CDR3 has 14 residues. The germline V gene has CDR1 SGDLS and CDR2 YYNGEE. For the CDR3, the DNA is TGTGCCAGCAGCGCTTCCGGGACCCCCTACGAGCAGTACTTC. It encodes CASSASGTPYEQYF.

The chain recombines TRBV19 with TRBJ1-2; unclear D gene. Trimming removed 0 bases from V and 0 bases from J, with 8 bases in between. CDR3 size: 15 residues. Germline CDR1 and CDR2: LNHDA and SQIVND (reference sequence). This CDR3 is CASSIDDTANYGYTF. In nucleotides, the CDR3 is TGTGCCAGTAGTATAGACGACACCGCTAACTATGGCTACACCTTC.

The chain recombines TRBV7-3 with TRBJ2-7, with D tentatively TRBD1 (6 bases). The CDR3 length is 14 residues. The V and J ends lost 2 bases and 4 bases respectively, with 12 bases between them. Germline lookup yields CDR1 SGHTA and CDR2 FQGTGA. CDR3 sequence reads: CASSLFGGGYEQYF. The CDR3 nucleotides are TGTGCCAGCAGCTTATTTGGGGGCGGGTACGAGCAGTACTTC.

V is TRBV2 and J is TRBJ1-5; 7 bases map to TRBD1. Germline lookup yields CDR1 SNHLY and CDR2 FYNNEI. The CDR3 runs to 15 residues. The V and J ends lost 6 bases and 0 bases, in that order; junction bases with no gene match: 5. CDR3 loop: CASRTGRSSNQPQHF. DNA of the CDR3: TGTGCCAGCAGGACAGGGAGGAGTAGCAATCAGCCCCAGCATTTT.

This sequence joins TRBV21-1 and TRBJ1-5; the DNA was not compared with TRBD1, the D call given in the table. TRBV21-1 is a documented pseudogene. The CDR3 contains 16 residues. As DNA, the CDR3 is TGTGCCAGCAGCGAACCAGGACAGGTATGTAATCAGCCCCAGCATTTT. Amino acid sequence: CASSEPGQVCNQPQHF.

The rearrangement uses TRBV2 and TRBJ1-2; D might be TRBD1 (5 bases). Germline V CDR1 and CDR2: SNHLY, FYNNEI. The CDR3 has 11 amino acids. Trimming shortened V by 8 bases and J by 6 bases, and 10 bases separated the two germline ends. The CDR3 DNA follows: TGTGCCAGCTTGGGGGGAAATGGCTACACCTTC. It is translated as CASLGGNGYTF.